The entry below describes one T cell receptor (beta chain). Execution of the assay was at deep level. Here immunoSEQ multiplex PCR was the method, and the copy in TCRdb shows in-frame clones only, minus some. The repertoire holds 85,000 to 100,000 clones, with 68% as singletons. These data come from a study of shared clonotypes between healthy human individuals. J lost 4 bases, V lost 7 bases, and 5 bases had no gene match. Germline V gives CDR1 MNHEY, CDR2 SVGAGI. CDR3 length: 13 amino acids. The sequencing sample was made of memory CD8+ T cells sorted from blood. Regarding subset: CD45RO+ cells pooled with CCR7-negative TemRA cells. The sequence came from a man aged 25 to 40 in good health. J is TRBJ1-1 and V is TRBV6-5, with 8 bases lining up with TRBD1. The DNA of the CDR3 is TGTGCCAGCACCGGACAGGGACTCACTGAAGCTTTCTTT. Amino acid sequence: CASTGQGLTEAFF.